This entry lists 31 T cell receptor beta chains sequenced from one sample in a study of T cell clones after liver transplantation. The repertoire was sequenced with immunoSEQ multiplex PCR; TCRdb's copy has only in-frame clones and lacks some. The profile shows 95,000 to 110,000 clones, around 83% of them singletons. The sequences come from CD4+ T cells from blood, collected before liver transplant. The receptors were sampled from a human donor who received a liver transplant.

The V call is TRBV5-6, the J call TRBJ2-7; D may match TRBD1 or TRBD2 (6 bases each). V was shortened by 4 bases and J by 6 bases, with 20 bases between the two germline ends. The CDR3 contains 15 residues. CDR1 SGHDT and CDR2 YYEEEE come from the germline V gene. CDR3 sequence reads: CASSLVSEGVREQYF. CDR3 nucleotides: TGTGCCAGCAGCCTGGTGTCGGAGGGGGTCCGCGAGCAGTACTTC.

The chain combines TRBV6-6 with TRBJ2-7; 9 bases are a match to TRBD2. The CDR3 length is 15 residues. Germline V CDR1 and CDR2: MNHNY, SVGAGI (reference sequence). With 4 bases clipped from V and 5 bases from J, the junction kept 9 bases outside the gene matches. CDR3 sequence reads: CASSSGGGVSHEQYF. DNA for the CDR3: TGTGCCAGCAGTTCAGGCGGGGGGGTTTCCCACGAGCAGTACTTC.

This sequence joins TRBV2 and TRBJ1-5; D gene uncertain. The germline V gene has CDR1 SNHLY and CDR2 FYNNEI. CDR3 length: 13 residues. The V and J ends lost 10 bases and 1 base respectively, with 11 bases between them. The CDR3 DNA follows: TGTGCCACCAGGCTACAGAGCAATCAGCCCCAGCATTTT. Protein product: CATRLQSNQPQHF.

The chain links TRBV7-6 to TRBJ2-4; 8 bases line up with TRBD1. The V segment lost 4 bases and the J segment 6 bases; nucleotides outside the gene matches: 17. The CDR3 length is 18 residues. Germline CDR1 is SGHVS and CDR2 is FNYEAQ. For the CDR3, the DNA is TGTGCCAGCAGCTCCCTCCGGGAGTCAGGGGGCCAGGCAAACATTCAGTACTTC. Amino acid sequence: CASSSLRESGGQANIQYF.

This sequence joins TRBV10-1 and TRBJ2-1; no definite D call. This CDR3 is built from 12 residues. CDR1 and CDR2 (germline): WNHNN, SYGVQD (reference sequence). The V gene lost 0 bases and the J gene lost 5 bases, with 2 bases spanning the gap. The DNA for the CDR3 is TGCGCCAGCAGTGAGTCCCACAATGAGCAGTTCTTC. This encodes CASSESHNEQFF.

The J gene is TRBJ2-1, the V gene TRBV9; 13 nucleotides match TRBD2. Germline CDR1 reads SGDLS; CDR2 reads YYNGEE. The CDR3 runs 15 residues. V shed 4 bases and J 10 bases; nucleotides not matched to a gene: 8. CDR3 amino acids: CASSQGTSGVGEQFF. DNA for the CDR3: TGTGCCAGCAGCCAAGGGACTAGCGGGGTAGGGGAGCAGTTCTTC.

This clone was recorded a few times. The chain joins TRBV5-1 to TRBJ1-2; a possible D gene is TRBD1 (6 bases). From germline, CDR1 is SGHRS and CDR2 YFSETQ. The CDR3 is made up of 13 amino acids. V lost 4 bases, J lost 8 bases, and 15 bases lay in between. For the CDR3, the DNA is TGCGCCAGCAGCCAACAGGGTACCTCCGGCTACACCTTC. This encodes CASSQQGTSGYTF.

Written as DNA, the CDR3 is TGTGCCAGCAGCGTAGTAGGTAGACAGGGTGGTAACACCGGGGAGCTGTTTTTT. Translated: CASSVVGRQGGNTGELFF. This sequence joins TRBV9 and TRBJ2-2, with 7 bases that match TRBD1. Trimming at V came to 0 bases and at J to 2 bases, leaving 10 bases not matched to a gene. Germline values: CDR1 SGDLS, CDR2 YYNGEE. CDR3 length: 18 amino acids.

The chain joins TRBV25-1 to TRBJ2-1, with D possibly matching TRBD1 (5 bases). CDR3 size: 15 residues. Germline CDR1 is MGHDK and CDR2 is SYGVNS. Trimming shortened V by 5 bases and J by 5 bases, and 16 bases separated the two germline ends. The CDR3 sequence is CASSPPRQGHNEQFF. The CDR3 region has the DNA TGTGCCAGCAGTCCCCCGAGGCAGGGCCACAATGAGCAGTTCTTC.

This clone was detected only a few times. This chain connects TRBV5-3 to TRBJ1-1, with a tentative D call TRBD1 (6 bases). TRBV5-3 is sorted into the ORF group, with uncertain function. The V end was cut by 4 bases, the J end by 0 bases, with 13 bases between. The CDR3 runs to 15 residues. The CDR3 sequence is CARSPDSNMNTEAFF. The CDR3 DNA is TGTGCCAGAAGCCCGGACAGCAACATGAACACTGAAGCTTTCTTT.

V is TRBV7-2 and J is TRBJ1-6; D not resolved. CDR1 and CDR2 from the germline V gene are SGHTA and FQGNSA. This CDR3 spans 15 amino acids. V shed 8 bases and J shed 1 base, with 12 bases lying between them. The CDR3 DNA follows: TGTGCCAGCTTGAGTAGGGTTTCCTATAATTCACCCCTCCACTTT. Translation gives CASLSRVSYNSPLHF.

The J gene is TRBJ2-5, the V gene TRBV11-2, with TRBD2 identical over 8 bases. This CDR3 contains 15 residues. Per germline, CDR1 SGHAT and CDR2 FQNNGV. V gave up 5 bases and J gave up 10 bases; unmatched junction bases: 15. CDR3 in amino acids: CASSLRAGAGGDQYF. CDR3 nucleotides: TGTGCCAGCAGCCTACGAGCGGGGGCCGGGGGGGACCAGTACTTC. Full variable domain (outside the CDR3, taken from reference TRBV11-2 and TRBJ2-5): EAGVAQSPRYKIIEKRQSVAFWCNPISGHATLYWYQQILGQGPKLLIQFQNNGVVDDSQLPKDRFSAERLKGVDSTLKIQPAKLEDSAVYLCASSLRAGAGGDQYFGPGTRLLVL.

The CDR3 protein is CASSSEGTGGTDTQYF. For the CDR3, the DNA is TGTGCCAGCAGCTCAGAGGGGACAGGGGGCACAGATACGCAGTATTTT. J is TRBJ2-3 and V is TRBV7-2; 10 nucleotides line up with TRBD1. The V gene's germline CDR1 is SGHTA and CDR2 FQGNSA. V lost 4 bases to trimming and J lost 1 base; unmatched junction nucleotides: 5. The CDR3 has 16 amino acids.

The CDR3 DNA is TGTGCCAGTAGTATCGGACAGGGGGAGAACACTGAAGCTTTCTTT. Its translation: CASSIGQGENTEAFF. This chain links TRBV19 with TRBJ1-1; 10 bases agree with TRBD1. In germline, CDR1 is LNHDA, CDR2 SQIVND (reference sequence). CDR3 size: 15 residues. V dropped 3 bases and J dropped 1; count of bases not matched to a gene: 2.

This chain joins TRBV6-1 and TRBJ2-7, with 10 bases aligning to TRBD1. The CDR3 has 14 residues. The V segment lost 5 bases and the J segment 6 bases; nucleotides outside the gene matches: 7. Germline CDR1 and CDR2: MNHNS and SASEGT. CDR3 coding DNA: TGTGCCAGCAGTAACCGGGACAGGGGCGGCGAGCAGTACTTC. Residues: CASSNRDRGGEQYF.

Only a few counts were recorded for this clone. The chain couples TRBV7-9 to TRBJ2-2, with D unresolved. The germline gives CDR1 SEHNR, CDR2 FQNEAQ (reference sequence). Trimming pared 5 bases from V and 1 base from J, leaving 11 bases between. The CDR3 is 15 residues long. The DNA of the CDR3 is TGTGCCAGCAGCCACCCTCTGAGGAACACCGGGGAGCTGTTTTTT. Amino acids: CASSHPLRNTGELFF.

This clone was found a few times. The gene calls are TRBV4-3 and TRBJ1-1, with unresolved D. V was shortened by 0 bases and J by 0 bases, with 8 bases between the two germline ends. The CDR3 runs to 15 residues. Germline-derived CDR1 and CDR2 are LGHNA and YSLEER. The CDR3 loop reads CASSQDPGVNTEAFF. The CDR3 nucleotides are TGCGCCAGCAGCCAAGACCCCGGGGTGAACACTGAAGCTTTCTTT.

The gene calls are TRBV7-2 and TRBJ1-2, with 9 nucleotides matching TRBD1. Per the germline V gene, CDR1 is SGHTA and CDR2 is FQGNSA. The CDR3 is made up of 14 amino acids. J lost 7 bases, V lost 1 base, and 4 bases had no gene match. The CDR3 coding sequence is TGTGCCAGCAGCTTAGGGGGACAGGGCGGTGGCTACACCTTC. Translated: CASSLGGQGGGYTF.

This chain connects TRBV6-6 to TRBJ2-7; TRBD2 agrees at 7 bases. Trimming at V came to 7 bases and at J to 2 bases, leaving 8 bases not matched to a gene. CDR3 size: 14 residues. Germline lookup yields CDR1 MNHNY and CDR2 SVGAGI (reference sequence). As DNA, the CDR3 is TGTGCCAGCACCCGGGCAGCGGGAACCTACGAGCAGTACTTC. Protein: CASTRAAGTYEQYF.

The chain employs TRBV18 and TRBJ1-1; D is undetermined. V dropped 2 bases and J dropped 3 bases, with 7 bases sitting between them. This CDR3 has 13 amino acids. The V gene's germline CDR1 is KGHSH and CDR2 LQKENI. The CDR3 region is CASSPEPYTEAFF. CDR3 sequence (DNA): TGTGCCAGCTCACCAGAGCCATACACTGAAGCTTTCTTT.

The chain carries TRBV29-1 and TRBJ2-7; D is undetermined. Per germline, CDR1 SQVTM and CDR2 ANQGSEA. Trimming left V 5 bases short and J 1 base short, with 9 bases between. The CDR3 totals 12 residues. The CDR3 loop is CSVTTFSYEQYF. CDR3 nucleotide sequence: TGCAGCGTTACGACATTTTCCTACGAGCAGTACTTC.

V usage is TRBV6-5 and J usage is TRBJ1-1; maybe TRBD1 (6 bases). Per the germline V gene, CDR1 is MNHEY and CDR2 is SVGAGI. The V end lost 10 bases, the J end lost 3 bases, and 9 bases lay between the germline ends. This CDR3 has 11 amino acids. This CDR3 reads CATQGYTEAFF. The CDR3 DNA sequence: TGTGCCACGCAGGGGTACACTGAAGCTTTCTTT.

The rearrangement uses TRBV9 and TRBJ1-2; D not certain. Germline V gene data show CDR1 as SGDLS and CDR2 as YYNGEE. The ends were cut back, 4 bases at V and 7 bases at J, with 11 bases in the middle. This CDR3 is 12 amino acids long. CDR3 bases: TGTGCCAGCAGCCAGCACGAGGGTGGCTACACCTTC. Protein product: CASSQHEGGYTF.

The J gene is TRBJ2-5, the V gene TRBV30, with D tentatively TRBD1 or TRBD2 (5 bases each). This CDR3 contains 15 residues. CDR1 GTSNPN and CDR2 SVGIG come from the germline V gene (reference sequence). V was cut by 4 bases and J by 2 bases, with 17 bases left in between. The CDR3 bases are TGTGCCTGGACCGGACCCTCAGGGAGTCAAGAGACCCAGTACTTC. Its translation is CAWTGPSGSQETQYF.

The rearrangement links TRBV5-4 to TRBJ2-5, with D maybe TRBD2 (5 bases). This CDR3 has 13 amino acids. The V end lost 4 bases, the J end lost 5 bases, and 12 bases lay between the germline ends. CDR1 is SGHNT, CDR2 YYREEE, per germline (reference sequence). DNA of the CDR3: TGTGCCAGCAGCCCGATCGGGGTGGAGACCCAGTACTTC. Its translation: CASSPIGVETQYF.

The genes are TRBV28 and TRBJ1-4; TRBD1 aligns across 11 bases. V shed 5 bases, J shed 7 bases, and the junction held 3 bases outside the gene matches. The CDR3 loop spans 14 amino acids. In germline, CDR1 is MDHEN, CDR2 SYDVKM. The CDR3 protein is CASSGTGGIEKLFF. The CDR3 DNA sequence: TGTGCCAGCAGTGGGACAGGGGGGATTGAAAAACTGTTTTTT.

V gene TRBV9 combines with J gene TRBJ1-6, with D tentatively TRBD1 (6 bases). The CDR3 is 14 residues long. The germline V gene encodes CDR1 SGDLS and CDR2 YYNGEE. Trimming pared 3 bases from V and 9 bases from J, leaving 13 bases between. CDR3 bases: TGTGCCAGCAGCGCGAGGACAGTGGGTTCACCCCTCCACTTT. It specifies CASSARTVGSPLHF.

The CDR3 sequence is CASGRDRGHDEQYF. The CDR3 DNA sequence: TGTGCCAGCGGTAGAGACAGGGGGCACGACGAGCAGTACTTC. This sequence joins TRBV2 and TRBJ2-7; 10 bases match TRBD1. CDR1 and CDR2 (germline): SNHLY, FYNNEI. The V segment lost 8 bases and the J segment 5 bases; nucleotides outside the gene matches: 9. The CDR3 covers 14 residues.

This clone was found a few times. The rearrangement joins TRBV28 to TRBJ1-1, with a possible D match to TRBD1 (5 bases). Germline values: CDR1 MDHEN, CDR2 SYDVKM. V gave up 7 bases and J gave up 1 base, with 13 bases separating them. The CDR3 runs 14 residues. The CDR3 reads CASTSWGGNTEAFF. CDR3 DNA sequence: TGTGCCAGCACTTCCTGGGGGGGGAACACTGAAGCTTTCTTT.

The chain carries TRBV5-1 and TRBJ2-3; 8 bases agree with TRBD2. Germline loops: CDR1 SGHRS, CDR2 YFSETQ. The trim removed 4 bases at V and 3 bases at J, leaving 7 bases unmatched. The CDR3 totals 15 residues. CDR3 amino acids: CASSTAGDETDTQYF. The CDR3, as DNA: TGCGCCAGCAGCACAGCGGGAGATGAGACAGATACGCAGTATTTT.

The chain is built from TRBV29-1 and TRBJ1-2; no reliable D call. This CDR3 has 12 amino acids. Per germline, CDR1 SQVTM and CDR2 ANQGSEA. V was cut by 2 bases and J by 8 bases, with 12 bases left in between. The CDR3 sequence: CSVEHSQGGYTF. CDR3 in DNA: TGCAGCGTTGAACACTCTCAAGGCGGCTACACCTTC.